This T cell receptor beta chain was identified in a study of a mutant IDH1 vaccine in newly diagnosed glioma. Whole-study context: Patients were started on vaccination 4-6 weeks after radiotherapy alone, or with temozolomide cycles. Treated patients had a mean age of about 44 years and a sex split that was about 62% male and roughly 38% female.

CDR1 SSHAT and CDR2 FNYEAQ come from the germline V gene (reference sequence). The CDR3 runs to 16 residues. As for time point: week 11, during vaccination. In every dose of vaccine, 300 ug of mutant IDH1 20-mer peptide was given alongside topical imiquimod. Donor tumors were new WHO grade 3 or 4 IDH1-mutant, ATRX-lost astrocytomas. About this clone: Antigen unknown.

The data were produced by immunoSEQ multiplex PCR, yet TCRdb's version contains in-frame clones alone and is incomplete. The repertoire holds some 23,000 clones, with about 70% as singletons. This specimen consisted of peripheral blood mononuclear cells (PBMCs), obtained from a glioma patient whose treatment included an IDH1 peptide vaccine. The chain employs TRBV7-7 and TRBJ2-2; 13 bases line up with TRBD2. The sequence was collected from a man between 18 and 29 years old with glioma. Some clones in this sample may be carry-over from other donors' samples. The DNA for the CDR3 is TGTGCTAGTACGTACGGGACTAGCGGGGTCACCGGGGAGCTGTTTTTT. Translation: CASTYGTSGVTGELFF.